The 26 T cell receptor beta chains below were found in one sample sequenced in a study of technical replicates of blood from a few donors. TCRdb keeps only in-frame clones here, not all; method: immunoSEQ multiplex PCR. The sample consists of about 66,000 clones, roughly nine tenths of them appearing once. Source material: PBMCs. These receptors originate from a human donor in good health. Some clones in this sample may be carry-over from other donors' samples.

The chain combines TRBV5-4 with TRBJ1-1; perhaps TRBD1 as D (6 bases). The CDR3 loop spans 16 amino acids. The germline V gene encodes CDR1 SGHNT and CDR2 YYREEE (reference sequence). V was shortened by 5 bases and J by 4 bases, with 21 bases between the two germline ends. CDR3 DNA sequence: TGTGCCAGCAGTCAGGCCCCTACAGGGAGGGTCACTGAAGCTTTCTTT. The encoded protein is CASSQAPTGRVTEAFF.

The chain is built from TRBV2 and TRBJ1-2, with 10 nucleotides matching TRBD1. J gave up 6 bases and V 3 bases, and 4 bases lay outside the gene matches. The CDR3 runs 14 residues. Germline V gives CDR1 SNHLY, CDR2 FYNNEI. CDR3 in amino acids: CASSDTGTGDGYTF. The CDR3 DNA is TGTGCCAGCAGTGATACCGGGACAGGGGATGGCTACACCTTC.

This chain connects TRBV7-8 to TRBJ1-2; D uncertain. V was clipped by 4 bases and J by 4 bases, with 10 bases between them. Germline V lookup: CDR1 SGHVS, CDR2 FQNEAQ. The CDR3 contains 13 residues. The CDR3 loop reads CASSSNSIYGYTF. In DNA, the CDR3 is TGTGCCAGCAGCTCGAACAGCATCTATGGCTACACCTTC. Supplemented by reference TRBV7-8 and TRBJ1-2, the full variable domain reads GAGVSQSPRYKVAKRGQDVALRCDPISGHVSLFWYQQALGQGPEFLTYFQNEAQLDKSGLPSDRFFAERPEGSVSTLKIQRTQQEDSAVYLCASSSNSIYGYTFGSGTRLTVV.

The CDR3 reads CASSPGQPGVTGELFF. CDR3 coding DNA: TGTGCCAGCAGCCCGGGACAGCCCGGAGTCACCGGGGAGCTGTTTTTT. The chain is built from TRBV5-5 and TRBJ2-2; the match to TRBD1 covers 7 bases. Trimming at V came to 4 bases and at J to 4 bases, leaving 10 bases not matched to a gene. The germline V gene has CDR1 SGHKS and CDR2 YYEKEE (reference sequence). The CDR3 length is 16 residues.

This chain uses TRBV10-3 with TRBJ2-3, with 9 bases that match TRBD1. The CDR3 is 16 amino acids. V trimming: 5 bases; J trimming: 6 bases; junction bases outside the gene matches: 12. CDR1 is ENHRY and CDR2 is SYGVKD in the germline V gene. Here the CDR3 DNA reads TGTGCCATCAGTCCCACGGACAGGGGATTTAGGGATACGCAGTATTTT. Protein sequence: CAISPTDRGFRDTQYF.

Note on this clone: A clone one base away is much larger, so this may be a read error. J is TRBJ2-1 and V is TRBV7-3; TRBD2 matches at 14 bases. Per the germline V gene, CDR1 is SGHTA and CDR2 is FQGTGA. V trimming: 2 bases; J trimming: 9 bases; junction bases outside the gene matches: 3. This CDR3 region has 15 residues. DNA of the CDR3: TGTGCCAGCAGCTTAGGGACTAGCGGGAGAGTTGAGCAGTTCTTC. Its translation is CASSLGTSGRVEQFF. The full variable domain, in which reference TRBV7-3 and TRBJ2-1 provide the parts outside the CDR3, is GAGVSQTPSNKVTEKGKYVELRCDPISGHTALYWYRQSLGQGPEFLIYFQGTGAADDSGLPNDRFFAVRPEGSVSTLKIQRTERGDSAVYLCASSLGTSGRVEQFFGPGTRLTVL.

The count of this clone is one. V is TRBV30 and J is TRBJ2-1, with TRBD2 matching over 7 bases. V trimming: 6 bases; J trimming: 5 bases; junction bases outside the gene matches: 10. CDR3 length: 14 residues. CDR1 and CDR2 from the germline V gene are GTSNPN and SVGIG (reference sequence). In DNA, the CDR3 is TGTGCCTGTTCTAGCGGAGTGGGCCACAATGAGCAGTTCTTC. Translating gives CACSSGVGHNEQFF.

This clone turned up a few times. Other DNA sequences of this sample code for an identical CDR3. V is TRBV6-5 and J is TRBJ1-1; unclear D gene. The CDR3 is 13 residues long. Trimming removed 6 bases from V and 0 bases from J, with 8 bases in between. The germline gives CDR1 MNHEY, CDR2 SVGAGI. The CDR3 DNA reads TGTGCCAGCAGACAGACACTGAACACTGAAGCTTTCTTT. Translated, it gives CASRQTLNTEAFF.

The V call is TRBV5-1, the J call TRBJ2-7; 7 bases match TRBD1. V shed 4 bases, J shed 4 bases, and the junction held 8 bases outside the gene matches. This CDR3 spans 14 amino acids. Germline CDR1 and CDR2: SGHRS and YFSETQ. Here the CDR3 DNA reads TGCGCCAGCAGCCCCGGACAGGCCGCTTACGAGCAGTACTTC. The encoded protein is CASSPGQAAYEQYF. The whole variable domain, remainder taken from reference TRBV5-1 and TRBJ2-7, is KAGVTQTPRYLIKTRGQQVTLSCSPISGHRSVSWYQQTPGQGLQFLFEYFSETQRNKGNFPGRFSGRQFSNSRSEMNVSTLELGDSALYLCASSPGQAAYEQYFGPGTRLTVT.

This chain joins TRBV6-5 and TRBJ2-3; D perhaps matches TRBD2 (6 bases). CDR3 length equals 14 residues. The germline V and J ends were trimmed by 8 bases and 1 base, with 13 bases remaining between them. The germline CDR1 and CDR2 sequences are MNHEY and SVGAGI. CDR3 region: CASGGRGGTDTQYF. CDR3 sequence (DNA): TGTGCCAGCGGTGGGCGGGGTGGCACAGATACGCAGTATTTT.

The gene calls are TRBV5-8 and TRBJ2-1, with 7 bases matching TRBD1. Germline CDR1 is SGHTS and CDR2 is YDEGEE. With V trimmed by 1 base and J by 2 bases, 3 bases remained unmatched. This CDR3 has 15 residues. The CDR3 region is CASSLPQGAYNEQFF. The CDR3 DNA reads TGTGCCAGCAGCTTGCCCCAGGGGGCCTACAATGAGCAGTTCTTC.

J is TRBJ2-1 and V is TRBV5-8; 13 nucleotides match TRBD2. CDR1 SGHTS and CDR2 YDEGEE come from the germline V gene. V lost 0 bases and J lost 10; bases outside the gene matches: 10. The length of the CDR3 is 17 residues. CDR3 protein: CASSLGTSGGAVGEQFF. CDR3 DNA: TGTGCCAGCAGCTTGGGGACTAGCGGGGGAGCCGTCGGAGAGCAGTTCTTC.

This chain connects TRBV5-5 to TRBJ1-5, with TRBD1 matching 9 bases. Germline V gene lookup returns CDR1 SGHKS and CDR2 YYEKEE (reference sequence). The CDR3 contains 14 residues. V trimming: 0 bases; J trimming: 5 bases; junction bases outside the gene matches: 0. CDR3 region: CASSLGQGDQPQHF. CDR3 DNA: TGTGCCAGCAGCTTGGGACAGGGGGATCAGCCCCAGCATTTT.

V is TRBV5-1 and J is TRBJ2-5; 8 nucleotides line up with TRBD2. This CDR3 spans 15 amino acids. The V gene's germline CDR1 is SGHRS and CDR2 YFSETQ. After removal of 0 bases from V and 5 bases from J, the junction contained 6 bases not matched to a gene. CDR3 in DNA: TGCGCCAGCAGCTTGGAAGGGACTAGGGGTGAGACCCAGTACTTC. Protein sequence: CASSLEGTRGETQYF. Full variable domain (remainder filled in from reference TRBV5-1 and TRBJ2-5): KAGVTQTPRYLIKTRGQQVTLSCSPISGHRSVSWYQQTPGQGLQFLFEYFSETQRNKGNFPGRFSGRQFSNSRSEMNVSTLELGDSALYLCASSLEGTRGETQYFGPGTRLLVL.

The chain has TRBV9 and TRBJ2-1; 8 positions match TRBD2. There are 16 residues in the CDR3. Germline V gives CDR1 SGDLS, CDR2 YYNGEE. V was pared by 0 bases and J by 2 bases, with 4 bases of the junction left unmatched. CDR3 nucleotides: TGTGCCAGCAGCGTAGCCGGGACTAGAACCTACAATGAGCAGTTCTTC. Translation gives CASSVAGTRTYNEQFF.

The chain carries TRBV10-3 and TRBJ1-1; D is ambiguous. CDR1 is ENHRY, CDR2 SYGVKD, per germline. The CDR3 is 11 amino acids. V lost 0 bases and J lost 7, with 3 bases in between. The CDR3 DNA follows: TGTGCCATCAGTGAGTCCCGTGAAGCTTTCTTT. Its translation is CAISESREAFF.

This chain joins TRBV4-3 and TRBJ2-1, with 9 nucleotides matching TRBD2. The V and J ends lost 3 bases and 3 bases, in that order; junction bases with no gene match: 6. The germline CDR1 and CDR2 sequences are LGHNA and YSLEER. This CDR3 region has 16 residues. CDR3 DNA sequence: TGCGCCAGCAGCCAGGAAATAGCGGGGGTCTACAATGAGCAGTTCTTC. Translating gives CASSQEIAGVYNEQFF.

This chain's CDR3 is CASSDLRQEGPMQYF. The CDR3, as DNA: TGCGCCAGCAGCGACCTCCGGCAGGAGGGACCAATGCAGTACTTC. V gene TRBV5-1 combines with J gene TRBJ2-7, with a weak D call TRBD2 (6 bases). This CDR3 spans 15 amino acids. CDR1 and CDR2 (germline): SGHRS, YFSETQ. V lost 4 bases to trimming and J lost 9 bases, with 23 bases between them. Together with reference TRBV5-1 and TRBJ2-7, the CDR3 gives the full variable domain: KAGVTQTPRYLIKTRGQQVTLSCSPISGHRSVSWYQQTPGQGLQFLFEYFSETQRNKGNFPGRFSGRQFSNSRSEMNVSTLELGDSALYLCASSDLRQEGPMQYFGPGTRLTVT.

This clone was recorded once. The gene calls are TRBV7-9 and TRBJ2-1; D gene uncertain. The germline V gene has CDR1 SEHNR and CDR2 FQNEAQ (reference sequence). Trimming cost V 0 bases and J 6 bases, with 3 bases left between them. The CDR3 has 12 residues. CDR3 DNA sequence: TGTGCCAGCAGCTTAGCCAGCAATGAGCAGTTCTTC. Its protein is CASSLASNEQFF.

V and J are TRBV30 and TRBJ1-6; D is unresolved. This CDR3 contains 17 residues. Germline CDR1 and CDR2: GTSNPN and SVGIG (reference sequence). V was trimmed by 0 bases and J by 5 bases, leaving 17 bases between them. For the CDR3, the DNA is TGTGCCTGGAGTGTCGTGGTCATCGGGGTGAATAATTCACCCCTCCACTTT. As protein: CAWSVVVIGVNNSPLHF.

CDR3 sequence: CASSQASGRSETQYF. CDR3 nucleotide sequence: TGTGCCAGCAGCCAAGCTAGCGGGAGGTCAGAGACCCAGTACTTC. The chain uses TRBV7-2 and TRBJ2-5; 11 nucleotides line up with TRBD2. The CDR3 totals 15 residues. The V gene end was trimmed by 5 bases and the J gene end by 4 bases; junction bases not matched to a gene: 6. Germline values: CDR1 SGHTA, CDR2 FQGNSA. Supplemented by reference TRBV7-2 and TRBJ2-5, the full variable domain reads GAGVSQSPSNKVTEKGKDVELRCDPISGHTALYWYRQSLGQGLEFLIYFQGNSAPDKSGLPSDRFSAERTGGSVSTLTIQRTQQEDSAVYLCASSQASGRSETQYFGPGTRLLVL.

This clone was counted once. Written as DNA, the CDR3 is TGTGCCAGCAGCTTAGCCCGGGAGAGAACCTACGAGCAGTACTTC. It is translated as CASSLARERTYEQYF. V gene TRBV7-6 combines with J gene TRBJ2-7; D is perhaps TRBD2 (6 bases). The V end was cut by 0 bases, the J end by 2 bases, with 11 bases between. The CDR3 runs 15 residues. Per the germline V gene, CDR1 is SGHVS and CDR2 is FNYEAQ.

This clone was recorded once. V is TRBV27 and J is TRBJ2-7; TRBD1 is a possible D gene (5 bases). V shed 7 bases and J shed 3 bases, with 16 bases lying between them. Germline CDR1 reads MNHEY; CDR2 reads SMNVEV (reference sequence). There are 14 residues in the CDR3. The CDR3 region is CASTVDSPLYEQYF. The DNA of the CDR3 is TGTGCCAGCACGGTCGACAGCCCCCTCTACGAGCAGTACTTC.

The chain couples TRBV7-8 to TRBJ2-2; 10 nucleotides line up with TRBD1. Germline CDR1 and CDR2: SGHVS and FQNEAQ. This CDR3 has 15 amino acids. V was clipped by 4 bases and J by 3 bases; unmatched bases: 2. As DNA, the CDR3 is TGTGCCAGCAGCTCGGACAGGGGGGACACCGGGGAGCTGTTTTTT. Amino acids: CASSSDRGDTGELFF. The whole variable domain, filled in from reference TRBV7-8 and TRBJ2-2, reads GAGVSQSPRYKVAKRGQDVALRCDPISGHVSLFWYQQALGQGPEFLTYFQNEAQLDKSGLPSDRFFAERPEGSVSTLKIQRTQQEDSAVYLCASSSDRGDTGELFFGEGSRLTVL.

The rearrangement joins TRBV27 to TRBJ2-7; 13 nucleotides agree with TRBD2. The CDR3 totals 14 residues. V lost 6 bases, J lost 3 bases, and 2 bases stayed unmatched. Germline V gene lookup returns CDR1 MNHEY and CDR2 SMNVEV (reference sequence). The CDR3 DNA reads TGTGCCAGCAGGGGACTAGCGGGACTCTACGAGCAGTACTTC. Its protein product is CASRGLAGLYEQYF.

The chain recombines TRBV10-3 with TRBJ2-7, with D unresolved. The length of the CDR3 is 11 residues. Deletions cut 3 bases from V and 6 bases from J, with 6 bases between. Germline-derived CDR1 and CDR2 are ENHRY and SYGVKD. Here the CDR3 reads CAISEEIEQYF. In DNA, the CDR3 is TGTGCCATCAGTGAAGAGATCGAGCAGTACTTC.